This T cell receptor (beta chain) was sequenced in a study of blood T cells in healthy people across ages. Next came a second PCR, run for about 6 to 12 cycles, which used a sample-barcoded 5' primer along with a J-beta primer mix. TCRdb redid the calling of the 5' RACE reads with MiXCR, one entry per CDR3 protein. The data contain about 1,400,000 distinct CDR3 sequences, 40% to 50% of them singletons. This receptor was taken from a woman between 18 and 29 years old in good health. The sequenced sample was blood.

The CDR3 sequence: CASSTRLASETQYF. The CDR3 bases are TGTGCCAGCAGCACCCGACTAGCTTCAGAGACCCAGTACTTC. The V gene is TRBV7-2, the J gene TRBJ2-5, with TRBD2 matching 7 bases. V was pared by 5 bases and J by 4 bases, with 7 bases of the junction left unmatched. CDR1 is SGHTA and CDR2 is FQGNSA in the germline V gene. The CDR3 is 14 amino acids.